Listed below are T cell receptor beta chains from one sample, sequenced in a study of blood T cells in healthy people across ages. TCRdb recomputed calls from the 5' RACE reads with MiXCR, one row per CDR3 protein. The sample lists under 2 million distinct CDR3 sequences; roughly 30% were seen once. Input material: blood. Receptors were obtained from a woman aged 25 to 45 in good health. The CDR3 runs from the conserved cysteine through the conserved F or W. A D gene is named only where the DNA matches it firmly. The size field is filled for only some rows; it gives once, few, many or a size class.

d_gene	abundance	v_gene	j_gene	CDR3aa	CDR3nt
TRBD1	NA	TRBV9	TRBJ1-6	CASSVGTGQGDNSPLHF	TGTGCCAGCAGCGTCGGCACGGGACAGGGGGATAATTCACCCCTCCACTTT
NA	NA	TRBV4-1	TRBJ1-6	CASKEGQNNSPLHF	TGCGCCTCAAAGGAAGGGCAGAATAATTCACCCCTCCACTTT
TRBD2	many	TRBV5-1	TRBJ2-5	CASSLDLRAGGSQETQYF	TGCGCCAGCAGCTTGGACCTTCGGGCGGGGGGGTCCCAAGAGACCCAGTACTTC
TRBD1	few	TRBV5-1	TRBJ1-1	CASSRGTGRTEAFF	TGCGCCAGCAGCCGGGGGACAGGGAGGACTGAAGCTTTCTTT
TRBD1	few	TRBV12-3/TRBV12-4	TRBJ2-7	CASSFMPGQGVLGYEQYF	TGTGCCAGCAGTTTTATGCCGGGACAGGGGGTTTTAGGCTACGAGCAGTACTTC
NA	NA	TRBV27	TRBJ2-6	CASSLLPASGPFSGANVLTF	TGTGCCAGCAGTCTCCTCCCCGCCAGCGGGCCGTTCTCTGGGGCCAACGTCCTGACTTTC
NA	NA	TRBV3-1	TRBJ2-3	CASSSFSLVTDTQYF	TGTGCCAGCAGCTCCTTTTCATTGGTCACAGATACGCAGTATTTT
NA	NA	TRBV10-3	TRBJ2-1	CAISESRTNHNEQFF	TGTGCCATCAGTGAGTCGAGGACCAATCACAATGAGCAGTTCTTC
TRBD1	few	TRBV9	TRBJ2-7	CASSLSPQGGGEQYF	TGTGCCAGCAGCCTCAGCCCACAGGGGGGTGGCGAGCAGTACTTC
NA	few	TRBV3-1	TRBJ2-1	CASSLPTNYNEQFF	TGTGCCAGCAGCCTGCCGACCAACTACAATGAGCAGTTCTTC
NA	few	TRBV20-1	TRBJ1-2	CSAHSGTNYGYTF	TGCAGTGCGCATTCGGGTACTAACTATGGCTACACCTTC
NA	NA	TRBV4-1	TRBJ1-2	CASRRGVGGQRGNTF	TGCGCCAGCAGAAGAGGGGTTGGGGGGCAAAGAGGCAACACCTTC
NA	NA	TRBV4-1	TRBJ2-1	CASSQDVTTGQFF	TGCGCCAGCAGCCAAGATGTCACTACTGGGCAGTTCTTC
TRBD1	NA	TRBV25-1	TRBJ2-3	CASSKGTDRAAFDTQYF	TGTGCCAGCAGTAAAGGGACGGACAGGGCGGCCTTTGATACGCAGTATTTT
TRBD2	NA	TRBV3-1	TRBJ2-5	CASSQVVGLAVRWEETQYF	TGTGCCAGCAGCCAAGTGGTGGGACTAGCGGTGCGATGGGAGGAGACCCAGTACTTC
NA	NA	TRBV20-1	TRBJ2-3	CSARGHRRERTDTQYF	TGCAGTGCTAGGGGACATAGGAGGGAGCGGACAGATACGCAGTATTTT
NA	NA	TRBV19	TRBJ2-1	CASSMGPYNEQFF	TGTGCCAGTAGTATGGGACCTTACAATGAGCAGTTCTTC
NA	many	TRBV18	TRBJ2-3	CASSPWTESTDTQYF	TGTGCCAGCTCACCCTGGACAGAGAGCACAGATACGCAGTATTTT
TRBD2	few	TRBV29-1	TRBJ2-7	CSVGPGTSGRISYEQYF	TGCAGCGTTGGCCCCGGGACTAGCGGGAGAATTTCCTACGAGCAGTACTTC
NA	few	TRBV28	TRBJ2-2	CASSSSGERRELFF	TGTGCCAGCAGTTCTTCAGGGGAGCGGCGGGAGCTGTTTTTT
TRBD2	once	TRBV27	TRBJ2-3	CASSPMTSGSFTDTQYF	TGTGCCAGCAGTCCTATGACTAGCGGGAGCTTCACAGATACGCAGTATTTT
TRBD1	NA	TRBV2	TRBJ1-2	CASVNRDRGYGYTF	TGTGCCAGCGTAAACCGGGACAGGGGCTATGGCTACACCTTC
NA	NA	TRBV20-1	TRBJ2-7	CSALDRLSYEQYF	TGCAGTGCCCTCGACAGGCTCTCCTACGAGCAGTACTTC
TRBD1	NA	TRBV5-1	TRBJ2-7	CASAPGQGQGEQYF	TGCGCCAGCGCCCCGGGACAGGGGCAGGGGGAGCAGTACTTC
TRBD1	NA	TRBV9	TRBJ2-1	CASSVGDRGYNEQFF	TGTGCCAGCAGCGTAGGGGACAGGGGATACAATGAGCAGTTCTTC
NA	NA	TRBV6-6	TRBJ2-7	CASSYSTGWYEQYF	TGTGCCAGCAGTTACTCAACAGGGTGGTACGAGCAGTACTTC
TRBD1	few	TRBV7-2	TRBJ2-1	CASSLEFSDRRKFF	TGTGCCAGCAGTTTAGAGTTTTCGGACAGGAGAAAGTTCTTC
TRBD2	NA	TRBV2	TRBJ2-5	CASRPWTSGGETQYF	TGTGCCAGCAGACCCTGGACTAGCGGGGGGGAGACCCAGTACTTC
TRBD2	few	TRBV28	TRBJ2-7	CASSSRPGLAGFEQYF	TGTGCCAGCAGTTCTCGGCCTGGACTAGCGGGGTTTGAGCAGTACTTC
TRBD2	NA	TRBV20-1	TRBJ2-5	CSASRASGAQETQYF	TGCAGTGCTTCGAGGGCTAGCGGGGCCCAAGAGACCCAGTACTTC
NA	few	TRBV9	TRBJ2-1	CASSLTTGPNEQFF	TGTGCCAGCAGCTTAACGACAGGTCCTAATGAGCAGTTCTTC
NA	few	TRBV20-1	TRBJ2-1	CSASPRTSYNEQFF	TGCAGTGCTAGCCCCCGGACATCCTACAATGAGCAGTTCTTC
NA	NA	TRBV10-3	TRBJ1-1	CAISEKGDTEAFF	TGTGCCATCAGCGAAAAGGGGGACACTGAAGCTTTCTTT
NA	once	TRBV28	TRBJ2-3	CASSPPGGQMWNTQYF	TGTGCCAGCAGTCCCCCTGGGGGGCAAATGTGGAATACGCAGTATTTT
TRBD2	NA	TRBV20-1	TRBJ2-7	CSASLLAGGQVEQYF	TGCAGTGCTAGCCTCCTAGCGGGAGGGCAGGTTGAGCAGTACTTC
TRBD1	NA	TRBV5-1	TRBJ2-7	CASSRPPGQLLYEQYF	TGCGCCAGCAGCCGACCCCCGGGACAGCTACTTTACGAGCAGTACTTC
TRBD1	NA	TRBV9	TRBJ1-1	CASSDRQGSGSGAEAFF	TGTGCCAGCAGTGACCGACAGGGAAGTGGAAGCGGCGCTGAAGCTTTCTTT
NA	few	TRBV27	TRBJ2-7	CASKGPFGADEQYF	TGTGCCAGCAAGGGGCCCTTCGGGGCCGACGAGCAGTACTTC
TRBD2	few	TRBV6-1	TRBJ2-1	CASSLGLAGILHNEQFF	TGTGCCAGCAGCCTCGGACTAGCGGGAATACTTCACAATGAGCAGTTCTTC
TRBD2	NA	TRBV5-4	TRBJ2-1	CASSGGTSGGDNEQFF	TGTGCCAGCAGCGGGGGGACTAGCGGGGGGGACAATGAGCAGTTCTTC
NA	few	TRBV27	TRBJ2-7	CASSLSRTTAYEQYF	TGTGCCAGCAGTTTATCGAGGACTACCGCCTACGAGCAGTACTTC
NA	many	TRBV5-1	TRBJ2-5	CASSLVTVSGETQYF	TGCGCCAGCAGCTTGGTTACTGTTTCGGGAGAGACCCAGTACTTC
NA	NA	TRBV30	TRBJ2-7	CAWTPPGLGAHEQYF	TGTGCCTGGACCCCCCCGGGATTAGGGGCCCACGAGCAGTACTTC
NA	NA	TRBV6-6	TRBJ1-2	CASTPTGSSGYTF	TGTGCCAGCACTCCGACGGGATCATCTGGCTACACCTTC
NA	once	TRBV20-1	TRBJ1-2	CSAAGTVNPYGYTF	TGCAGTGCGGCCGGGACCGTGAACCCCTATGGCTACACCTTC
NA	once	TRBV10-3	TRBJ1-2	CAIRANDSPYGYTF	TGTGCCATCCGAGCTAACGACAGCCCGTATGGCTACACCTTC
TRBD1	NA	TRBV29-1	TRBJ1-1	CSATGQLNTEDFF	TGCAGCGCTACGGGACAGCTGAACACTGAAGATTTCTTT
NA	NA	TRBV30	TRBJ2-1	CAWSGRSVNEQFF	TGTGCCTGGAGCGGGAGAAGTGTGAATGAGCAGTTCTTC
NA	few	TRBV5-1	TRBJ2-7	CTSSLEAGNEQYF	TGCACCAGCAGCTTGGAGGCAGGGAACGAGCAGTACTTC
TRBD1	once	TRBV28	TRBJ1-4	CASRDRDATNEKLFF	TGTGCCAGCAGGGACAGGGATGCAACTAATGAAAAACTGTTTTTT
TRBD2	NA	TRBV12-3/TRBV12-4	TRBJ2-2	CASSLLSGTTGELFF	TGTGCCAGCAGTTTACTAAGCGGGACGACCGGGGAGCTGTTTTTT
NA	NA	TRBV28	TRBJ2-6	CASSLDTISGANVLTF	TGTGCCAGCAGTTTGGATACGATCTCTGGGGCCAACGTCCTGACTTTC
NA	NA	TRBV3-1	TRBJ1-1	CASSPPRENTEAFF	TGTGCCAGCAGCCCCCCAAGGGAGAACACTGAAGCTTTCTTT
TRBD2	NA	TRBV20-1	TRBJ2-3	CSATGTSGADTQYF	TGCAGTGCTACCGGGACTAGCGGGGCAGATACGCAGTATTTT
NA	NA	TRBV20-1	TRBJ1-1	CSARQAYTEAFF	TGCAGTGCTAGACAGGCTTACACTGAAGCTTTCTTT